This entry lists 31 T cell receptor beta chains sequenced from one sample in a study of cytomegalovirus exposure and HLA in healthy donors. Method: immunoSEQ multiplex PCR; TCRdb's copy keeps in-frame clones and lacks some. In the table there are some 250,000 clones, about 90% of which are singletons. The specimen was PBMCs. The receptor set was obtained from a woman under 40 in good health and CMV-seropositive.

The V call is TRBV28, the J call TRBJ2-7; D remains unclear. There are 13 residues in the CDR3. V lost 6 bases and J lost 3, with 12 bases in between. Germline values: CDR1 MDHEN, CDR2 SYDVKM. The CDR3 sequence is CASSSVPLYEQYF. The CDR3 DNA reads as TGTGCCAGCAGCTCTGTACCACTCTACGAGCAGTACTTC.

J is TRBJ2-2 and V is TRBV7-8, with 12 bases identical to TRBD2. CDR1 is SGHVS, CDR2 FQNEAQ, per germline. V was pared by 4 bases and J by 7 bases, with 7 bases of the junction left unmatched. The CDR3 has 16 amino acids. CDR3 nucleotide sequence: TGTGCCAGCAGCTCCCTAGCGGGAGGGCCCGTCGGGGAGCTGTTTTTT. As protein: CASSSLAGGPVGELFF.

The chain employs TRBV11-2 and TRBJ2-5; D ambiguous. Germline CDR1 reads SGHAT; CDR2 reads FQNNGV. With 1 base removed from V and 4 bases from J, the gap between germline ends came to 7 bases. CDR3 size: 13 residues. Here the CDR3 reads CASSLGRSETQYF. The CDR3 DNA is TGTGCCAGCAGCTTAGGTCGGTCAGAGACCCAGTACTTC.

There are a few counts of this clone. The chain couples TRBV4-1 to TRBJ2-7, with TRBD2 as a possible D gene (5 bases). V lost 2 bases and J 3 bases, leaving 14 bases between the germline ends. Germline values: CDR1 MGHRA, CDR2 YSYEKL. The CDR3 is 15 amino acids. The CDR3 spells CASSQYSARIYEQYF. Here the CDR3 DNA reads TGCGCCAGCAGCCAATATAGCGCGAGAATCTACGAGCAGTACTTC.

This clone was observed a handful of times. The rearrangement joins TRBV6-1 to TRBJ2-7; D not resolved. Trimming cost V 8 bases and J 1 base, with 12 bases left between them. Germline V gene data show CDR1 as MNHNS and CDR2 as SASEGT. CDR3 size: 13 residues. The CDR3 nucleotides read TGTGCCAGCGAGAGGTTGGATTCCTACGAGCAGTACTTC. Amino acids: CASERLDSYEQYF.

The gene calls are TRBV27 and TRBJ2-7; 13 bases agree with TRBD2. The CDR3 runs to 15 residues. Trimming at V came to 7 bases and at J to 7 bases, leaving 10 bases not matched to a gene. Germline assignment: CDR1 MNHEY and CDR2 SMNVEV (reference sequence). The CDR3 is CASNSGLAGVMEQYF. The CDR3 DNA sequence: TGTGCCAGCAATTCTGGACTAGCGGGAGTGATGGAGCAGTACTTC.

CDR3 coding DNA: TGTGCCAGCAGCGTAGATACGGGAAGCACAGATACGCAGTATTTT. Translation: CASSVDTGSTDTQYF. The chain combines TRBV9 with TRBJ2-3, with a possible D match to TRBD2 (5 bases). The CDR3 is 15 residues long. Germline assignment: CDR1 SGDLS and CDR2 YYNGEE. Trimming pared 0 bases from V and 0 bases from J, leaving 8 bases between.

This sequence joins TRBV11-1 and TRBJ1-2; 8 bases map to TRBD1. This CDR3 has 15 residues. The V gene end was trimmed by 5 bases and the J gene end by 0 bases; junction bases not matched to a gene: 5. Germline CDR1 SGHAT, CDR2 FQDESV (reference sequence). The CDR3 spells CASSLRTGTNYGYTF. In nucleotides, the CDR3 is TGTGCCAGCAGCCTAAGGACAGGGACTAACTATGGCTACACCTTC.

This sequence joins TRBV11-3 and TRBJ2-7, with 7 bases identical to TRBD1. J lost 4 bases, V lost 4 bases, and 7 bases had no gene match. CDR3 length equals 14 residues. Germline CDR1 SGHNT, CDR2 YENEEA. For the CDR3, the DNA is TGTGCCAGCAGCTCCCCGGACAGGCGGTACGAGCAGTACTTC. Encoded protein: CASSSPDRRYEQYF.

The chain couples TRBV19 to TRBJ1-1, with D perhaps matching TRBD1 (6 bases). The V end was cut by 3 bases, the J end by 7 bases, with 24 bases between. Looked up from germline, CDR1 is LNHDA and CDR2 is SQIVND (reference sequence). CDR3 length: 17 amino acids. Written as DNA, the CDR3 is TGTGCCAGTAGTATCCAGGGGTCAGGAGGCTTAAGAGATGAAGCTTTCTTT. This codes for CASSIQGSGGLRDEAFF.

This chain's CDR3 is CASSRTGLSPSTNEKLFF. The CDR3 nucleotides read TGTGCCAGCAGCCGGACAGGGCTAAGTCCATCAACTAATGAAAAACTGTTTTTT. This sequence joins TRBV2 and TRBJ1-4; 8 bases are shared with TRBD1. V lost 6 bases and J lost 0; bases outside the gene matches: 12. The CDR3 totals 18 residues. The germline CDR1 and CDR2 sequences are SNHLY and FYNNEI.

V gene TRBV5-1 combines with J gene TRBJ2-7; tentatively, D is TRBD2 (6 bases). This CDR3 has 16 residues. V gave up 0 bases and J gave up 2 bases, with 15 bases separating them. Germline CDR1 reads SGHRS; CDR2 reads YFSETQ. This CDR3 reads CASSLVAGGGAYEQYF. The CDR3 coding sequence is TGCGCCAGCAGCTTGGTTGCGGGTGGCGGGGCCTACGAGCAGTACTTC.

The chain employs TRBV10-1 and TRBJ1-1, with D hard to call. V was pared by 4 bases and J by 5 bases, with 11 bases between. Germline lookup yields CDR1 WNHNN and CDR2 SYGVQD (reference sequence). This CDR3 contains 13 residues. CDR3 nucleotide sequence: TGCGCCAGCAGTGTCGGCCAGAGGACTGAAGCTTTCTTT. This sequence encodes CASSVGQRTEAFF.

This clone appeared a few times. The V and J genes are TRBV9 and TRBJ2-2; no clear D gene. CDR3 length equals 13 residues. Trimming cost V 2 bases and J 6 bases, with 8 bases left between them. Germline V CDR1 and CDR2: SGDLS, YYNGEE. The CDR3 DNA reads TGTGCCAGCAGCGTCATGAGTTCCGGGGAGCTGTTTTTT. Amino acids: CASSVMSSGELFF. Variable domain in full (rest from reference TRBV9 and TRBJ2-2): DSGVTQTPKHLITATGQRVTLRCSPRSGDLSVYWYQQSLDQGLQFLIQYYNGEERAKGNILERFSAQQFPDLHSELNLSSLELGDSALYFCASSVMSSGELFFGEGSRLTVL.

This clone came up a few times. The CDR3 reads CATSRDQGSSYEQYF. The CDR3 nucleotides read TGTGCCACCAGCAGAGATCAGGGCAGCTCCTACGAGCAGTACTTC. The chain is built from TRBV15 and TRBJ2-7, with D maybe TRBD1 (5 bases). This CDR3 is 15 amino acids long. Looked up from germline, CDR1 is LNHNV and CDR2 is YYDKDF (reference sequence). The V end was cut by 0 bases, the J end by 0 bases, with 9 bases between.

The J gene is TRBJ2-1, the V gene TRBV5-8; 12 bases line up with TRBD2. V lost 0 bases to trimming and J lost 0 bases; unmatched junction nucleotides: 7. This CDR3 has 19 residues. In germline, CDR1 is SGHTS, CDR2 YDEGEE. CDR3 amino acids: CASSLVLAGGGSSYNEQFF. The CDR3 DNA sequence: TGTGCCAGCAGCTTGGTACTAGCGGGAGGCGGTAGCTCCTACAATGAGCAGTTCTTC.

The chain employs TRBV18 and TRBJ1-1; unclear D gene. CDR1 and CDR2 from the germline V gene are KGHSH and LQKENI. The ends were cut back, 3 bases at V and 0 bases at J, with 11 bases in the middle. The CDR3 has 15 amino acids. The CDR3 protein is CASSPARVMNTEAFF. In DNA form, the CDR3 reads TGTGCCAGCTCACCCGCCCGAGTTATGAACACTGAAGCTTTCTTT.

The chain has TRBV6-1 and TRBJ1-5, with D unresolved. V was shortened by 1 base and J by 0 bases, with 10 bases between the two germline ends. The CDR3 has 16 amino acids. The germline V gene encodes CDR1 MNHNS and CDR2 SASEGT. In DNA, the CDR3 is TGTGCCAGCAGTGAAGGGAACAGTCTTAGCAATCAGCCCCAGCATTTT. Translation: CASSEGNSLSNQPQHF.

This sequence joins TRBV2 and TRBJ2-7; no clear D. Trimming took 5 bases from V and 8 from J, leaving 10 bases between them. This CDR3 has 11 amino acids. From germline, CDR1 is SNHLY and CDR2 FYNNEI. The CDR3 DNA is TGTGCCAGCAGTCCCAACCTAAAGCAGTACTTC. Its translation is CASSPNLKQYF.

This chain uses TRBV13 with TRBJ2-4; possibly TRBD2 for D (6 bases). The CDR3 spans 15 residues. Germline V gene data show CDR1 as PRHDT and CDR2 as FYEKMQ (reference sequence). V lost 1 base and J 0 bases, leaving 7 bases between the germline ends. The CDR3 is CASSLAAGAKNIQYF. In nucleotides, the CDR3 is TGTGCCAGCAGCTTAGCAGCGGGAGCCAAAAACATTCAGTACTTC.

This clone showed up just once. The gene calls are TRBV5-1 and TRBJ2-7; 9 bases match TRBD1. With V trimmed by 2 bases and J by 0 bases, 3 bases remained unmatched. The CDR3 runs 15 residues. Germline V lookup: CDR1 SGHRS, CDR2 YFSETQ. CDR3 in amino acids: CASSLGTGSSYEQYF. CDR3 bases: TGCGCCAGCAGCTTAGGGACAGGGAGCTCCTACGAGCAGTACTTC.

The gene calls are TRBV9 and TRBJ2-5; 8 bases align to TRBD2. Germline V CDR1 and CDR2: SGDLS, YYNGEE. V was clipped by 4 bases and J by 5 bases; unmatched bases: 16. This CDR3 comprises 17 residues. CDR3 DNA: TGTGCCAGCAGCCCCTCGGGAGCGGGAGTCATCTGGGAGACCCAGTACTTC. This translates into CASSPSGAGVIWETQYF.

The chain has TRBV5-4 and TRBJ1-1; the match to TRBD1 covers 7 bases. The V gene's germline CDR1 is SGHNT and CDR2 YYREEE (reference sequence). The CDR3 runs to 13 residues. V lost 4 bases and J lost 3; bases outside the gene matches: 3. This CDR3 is CASSNDRDTEAFF. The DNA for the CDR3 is TGTGCCAGCAGCAATGACAGGGACACTGAAGCTTTCTTT.

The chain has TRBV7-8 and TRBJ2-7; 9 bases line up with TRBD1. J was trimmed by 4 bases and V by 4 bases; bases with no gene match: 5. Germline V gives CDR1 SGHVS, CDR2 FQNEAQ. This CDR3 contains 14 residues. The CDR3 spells CASSYGQGTYEQYF. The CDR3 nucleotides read TGTGCCAGCAGCTATGGACAGGGGACTTACGAGCAGTACTTC. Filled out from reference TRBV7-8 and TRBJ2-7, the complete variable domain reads GAGVSQSPRYKVAKRGQDVALRCDPISGHVSLFWYQQALGQGPEFLTYFQNEAQLDKSGLPSDRFFAERPEGSVSTLKIQRTQQEDSAVYLCASSYGQGTYEQYFGPGTRLTVT.

The CDR3 DNA reads as TGCAGCGTTGAAAAGCGGCTAAGCGGAGGGAGCACAGATACGCAGTATTTT. It translates to CSVEKRLSGGSTDTQYF. The rearrangement uses TRBV29-1 and TRBJ2-3; TRBD2 is a possible D gene (6 bases). CDR3 length: 17 residues. V was trimmed by 2 bases and J by 0 bases, leaving 18 bases between them. Germline CDR1 and CDR2: SQVTM and ANQGSEA.

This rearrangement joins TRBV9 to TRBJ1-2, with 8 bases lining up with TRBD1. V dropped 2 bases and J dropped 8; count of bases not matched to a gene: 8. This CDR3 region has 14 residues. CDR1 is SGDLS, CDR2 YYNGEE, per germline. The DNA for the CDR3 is TGTGCCAGCAGCGTGATTGGACAGGGTGGCGGCTACACCTTC. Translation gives CASSVIGQGGGYTF.

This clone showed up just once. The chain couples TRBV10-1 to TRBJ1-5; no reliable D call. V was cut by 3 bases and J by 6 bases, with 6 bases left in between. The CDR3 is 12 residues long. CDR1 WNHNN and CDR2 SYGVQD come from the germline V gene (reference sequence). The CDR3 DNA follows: TGCGCCAGCAGTGATCTAGGTCAGCCCCAGCATTTT. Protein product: CASSDLGQPQHF.

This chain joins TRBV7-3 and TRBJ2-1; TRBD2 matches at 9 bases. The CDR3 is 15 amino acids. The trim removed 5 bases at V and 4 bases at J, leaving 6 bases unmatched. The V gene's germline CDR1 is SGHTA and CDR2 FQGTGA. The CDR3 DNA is TGTGCCAGCAGCCCCCGGCTAGCGGGATACAATGAGCAGTTCTTC. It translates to CASSPRLAGYNEQFF.

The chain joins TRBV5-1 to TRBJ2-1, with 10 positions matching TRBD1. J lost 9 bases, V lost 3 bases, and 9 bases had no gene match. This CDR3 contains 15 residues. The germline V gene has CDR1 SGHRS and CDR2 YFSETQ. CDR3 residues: CASSWGTGESGEQFF. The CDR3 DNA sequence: TGCGCCAGCAGCTGGGGGACAGGGGAAAGCGGTGAGCAGTTCTTC.

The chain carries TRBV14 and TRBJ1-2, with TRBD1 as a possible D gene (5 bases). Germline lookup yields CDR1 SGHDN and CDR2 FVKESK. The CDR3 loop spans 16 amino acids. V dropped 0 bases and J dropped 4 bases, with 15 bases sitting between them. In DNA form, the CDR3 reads TGTGCCAGCAGCCAAGAGGGGACTCGTTTTAGCTATGGCTACACCTTC. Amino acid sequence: CASSQEGTRFSYGYTF.

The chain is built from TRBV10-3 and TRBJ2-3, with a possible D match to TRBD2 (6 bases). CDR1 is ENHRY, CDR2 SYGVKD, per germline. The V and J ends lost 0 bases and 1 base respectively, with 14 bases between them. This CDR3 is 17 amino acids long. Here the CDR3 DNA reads TGTGCCATCAGTGAGTCCTCGGGCGGGATAGGCACAGATACGCAGTATTTT. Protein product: CAISESSGGIGTDTQYF.